The TCR beta chain under discussion was sequenced for a study of T cells after yellow fever vaccination. General study findings and limits: Booster sampling recovered most clones from primary vaccination (roughly 97% CD4, around 90% CD8). Abundant clonotypes from the bulk population could get into FACS-sorted repertoires as contaminants. The secondary response was weaker but peaked faster, day 5 versus 15.

Looked up from germline, CDR1 is SGHAT and CDR2 is FQNNGV. The CDR3 is 11 amino acids. Between the trimmed V and J ends, which lost 0 bases and 10 bases, there was a span of 4 bases. Each CDR3 protein gets one entry after TCRdb re-called the 5' RACE reads with MiXCR. Among some 300,000 distinct CDR3 sequences, 7.5% to 9% were seen once, and the ten largest hold around 3.3%. This clonotype has just a few counts. Antigen: not known. The receptor comes from a young man who received the YFV17D yellow fever vaccine. The sequences come from CD4+ T cells sorted from PBMCs, collected 5 days after the yellow fever booster vaccination. This sequence joins TRBV11-2 and TRBJ2-1; D is undetermined. As DNA, the CDR3 is TGTGCCAGCAGCTTAGAGATCGAGCAGTTCTTC. It specifies CASSLEIEQFF.